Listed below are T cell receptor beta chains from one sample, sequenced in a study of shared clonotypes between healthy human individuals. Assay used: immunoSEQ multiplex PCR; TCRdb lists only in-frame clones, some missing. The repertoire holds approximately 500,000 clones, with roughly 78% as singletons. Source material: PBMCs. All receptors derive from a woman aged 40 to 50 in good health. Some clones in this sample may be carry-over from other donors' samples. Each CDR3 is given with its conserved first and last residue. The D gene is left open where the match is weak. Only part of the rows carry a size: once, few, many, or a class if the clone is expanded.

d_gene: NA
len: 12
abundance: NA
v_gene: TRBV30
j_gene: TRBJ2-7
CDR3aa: CAWRANGYEQYF
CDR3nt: TGTGCCTGGAGGGCCAATGGGTACGAGCAGTACTTC

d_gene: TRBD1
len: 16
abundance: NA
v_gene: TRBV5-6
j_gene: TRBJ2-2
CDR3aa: CASSLRQGVYTGELFF
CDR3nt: TGTGCCAGCAGCTTAAGACAGGGTGTTTACACCGGGGAGCTGTTTTTT

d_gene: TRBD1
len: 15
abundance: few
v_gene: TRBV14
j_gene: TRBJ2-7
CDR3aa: CASSRRGTGSLEQYF
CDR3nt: TGTGCCAGCAGTCGACGAGGGACAGGATCCCTCGAGCAGTACTTC

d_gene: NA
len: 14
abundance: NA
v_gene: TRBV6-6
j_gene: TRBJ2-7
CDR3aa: CASSYSGMAYEQYF
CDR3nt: TGTGCCAGCAGTTACTCGGGCATGGCCTACGAGCAGTACTTC

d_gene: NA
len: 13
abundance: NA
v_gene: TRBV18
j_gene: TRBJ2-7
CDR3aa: CASSPPGSYEQYF
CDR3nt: TGTGCCAGCTCACCACCGGGGAGCTACGAGCAGTACTTC

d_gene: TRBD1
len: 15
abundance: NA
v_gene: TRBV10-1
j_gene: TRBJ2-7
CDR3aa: CASSESWDRSYEQYF
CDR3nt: TGCGCCAGCAGTGAGTCGTGGGACAGGTCCTACGAGCAGTACTTC

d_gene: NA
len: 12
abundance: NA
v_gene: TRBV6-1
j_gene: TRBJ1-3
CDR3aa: CASTNAGNTIYF
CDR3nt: TGTGCCAGCACTAACGCTGGAAACACCATATATTTT

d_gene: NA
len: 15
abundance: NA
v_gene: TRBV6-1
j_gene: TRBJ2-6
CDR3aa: CASSEAGSGANVLTF
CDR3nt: TGTGCCAGCAGTGAAGCGGGCTCCGGGGCCAACGTCCTGACTTTC

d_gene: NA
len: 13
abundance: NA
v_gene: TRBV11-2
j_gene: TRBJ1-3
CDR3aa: CASTPGTGNTIYF
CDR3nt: TGTGCCAGCACCCCCGGAACGGGAAACACCATATATTTT

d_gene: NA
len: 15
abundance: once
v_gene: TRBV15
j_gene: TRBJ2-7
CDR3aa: CATSTPLGETREQYF
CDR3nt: TGTGCCACCAGTACCCCCCTGGGGGAGACTCGGGAGCAGTACTTC

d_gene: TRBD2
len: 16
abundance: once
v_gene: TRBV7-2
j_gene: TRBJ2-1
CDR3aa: CASSSSLSGGRNEQFF
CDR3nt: TGTGCCAGCAGCTCCTCCCTCTCGGGAGGGAGGAATGAGCAGTTCTTC

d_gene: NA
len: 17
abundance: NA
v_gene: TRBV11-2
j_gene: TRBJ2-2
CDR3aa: CASSPVLGLAYTGELFF
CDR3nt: TGTGCCAGCAGCCCAGTTTTGGGGTTGGCGTATACCGGGGAGCTGTTTTTT

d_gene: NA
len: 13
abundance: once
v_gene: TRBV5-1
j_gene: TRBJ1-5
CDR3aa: CASSRDVNQPQHF
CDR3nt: TGCGCCAGCAGCCGGGACGTAAATCAGCCCCAGCATTTT

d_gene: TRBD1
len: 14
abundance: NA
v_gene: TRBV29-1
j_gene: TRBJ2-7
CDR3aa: CSAAGDRTTYEQYF
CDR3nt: TGCAGCGCTGCAGGGGACAGGACTACGTACGAGCAGTACTTC

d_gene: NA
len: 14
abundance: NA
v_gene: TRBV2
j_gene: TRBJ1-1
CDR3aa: CASSISPENTEAFF
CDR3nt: TGTGCCAGCAGCATCAGTCCGGAGAACACTGAAGCTTTCTTT

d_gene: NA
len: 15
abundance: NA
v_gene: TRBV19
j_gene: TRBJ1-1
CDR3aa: CASSGQGGAPSEAFF
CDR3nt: TGTGCCAGTAGTGGCCAGGGTGGTGCCCCCAGTGAAGCTTTCTTT

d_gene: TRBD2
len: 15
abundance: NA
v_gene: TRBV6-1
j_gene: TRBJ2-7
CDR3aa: CASSESSGNPYEQYF
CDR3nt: TGTGCCAGCAGTGAATCGAGCGGGAACCCCTACGAGCAGTACTTC

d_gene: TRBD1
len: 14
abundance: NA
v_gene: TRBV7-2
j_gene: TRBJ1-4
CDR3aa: CASSLDRYNEKLFF
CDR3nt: TGTGCCAGCAGCTTGGACAGGTATAATGAAAAACTGTTTTTT

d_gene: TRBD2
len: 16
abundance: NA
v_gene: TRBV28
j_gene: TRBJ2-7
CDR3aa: CASSHPSGSPAYEQYF
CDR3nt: TGTGCCAGCAGTCACCCTAGCGGGTCCCCAGCCTACGAGCAGTACTTC

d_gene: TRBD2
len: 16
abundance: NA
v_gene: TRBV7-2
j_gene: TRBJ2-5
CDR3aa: CASSQGLAGVGETQYF
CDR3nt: TGTGCCAGCAGCCAAGGACTAGCGGGAGTAGGAGAGACCCAGTACTTC

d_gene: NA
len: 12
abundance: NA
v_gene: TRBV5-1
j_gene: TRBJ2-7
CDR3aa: CASSSGPYEQYF
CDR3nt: TGCGCCAGCAGCTCAGGCCCCTACGAGCAGTACTTC

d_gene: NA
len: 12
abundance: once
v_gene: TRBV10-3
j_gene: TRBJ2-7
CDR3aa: CAISVQSYEQYF
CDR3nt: TGTGCCATCAGTGTACAGAGCTACGAGCAGTACTTC

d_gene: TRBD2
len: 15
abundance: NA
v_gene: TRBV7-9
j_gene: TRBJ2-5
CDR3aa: CASSPGLVPQETQYF
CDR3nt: TGTGCCAGCAGCCCGGGACTAGTCCCTCAAGAGACCCAGTACTTC